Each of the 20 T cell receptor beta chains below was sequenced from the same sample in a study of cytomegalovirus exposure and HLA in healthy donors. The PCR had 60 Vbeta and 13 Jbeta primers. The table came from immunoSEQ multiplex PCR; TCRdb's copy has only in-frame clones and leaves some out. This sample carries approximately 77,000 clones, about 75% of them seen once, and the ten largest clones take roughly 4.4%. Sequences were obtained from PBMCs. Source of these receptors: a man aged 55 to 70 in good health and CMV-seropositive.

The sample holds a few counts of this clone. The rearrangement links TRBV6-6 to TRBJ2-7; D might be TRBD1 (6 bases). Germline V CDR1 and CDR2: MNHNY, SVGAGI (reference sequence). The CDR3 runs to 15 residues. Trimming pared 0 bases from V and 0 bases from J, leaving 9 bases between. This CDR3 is CASSYSLDSSYEQYF. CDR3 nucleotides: TGTGCCAGCAGTTACTCGCTGGACAGCTCCTACGAGCAGTACTTC.

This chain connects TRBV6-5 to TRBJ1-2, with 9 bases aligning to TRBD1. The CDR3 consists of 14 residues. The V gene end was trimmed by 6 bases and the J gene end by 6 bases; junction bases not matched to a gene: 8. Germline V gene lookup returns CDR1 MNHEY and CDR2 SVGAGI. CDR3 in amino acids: CASRNPGQGNGYTF. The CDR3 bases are TGTGCCAGCAGGAACCCGGGACAGGGTAATGGCTACACCTTC.

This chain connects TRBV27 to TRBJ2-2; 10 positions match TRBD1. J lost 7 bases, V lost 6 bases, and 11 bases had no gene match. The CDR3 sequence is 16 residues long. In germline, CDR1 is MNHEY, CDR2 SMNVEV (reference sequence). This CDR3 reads CASSPTRQGADGELFF. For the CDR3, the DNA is TGTGCCAGCAGCCCCACCCGACAGGGGGCGGACGGGGAGCTGTTTTTT.

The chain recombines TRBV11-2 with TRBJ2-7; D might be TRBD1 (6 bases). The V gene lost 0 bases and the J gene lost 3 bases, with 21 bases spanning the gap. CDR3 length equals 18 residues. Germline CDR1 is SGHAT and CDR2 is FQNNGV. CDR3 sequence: CASSLDTFRSRGVYEQYF. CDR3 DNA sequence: TGTGCCAGCAGCTTAGATACTTTCCGCTCCAGGGGCGTCTACGAGCAGTACTTC. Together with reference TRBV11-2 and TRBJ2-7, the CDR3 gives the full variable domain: EAGVAQSPRYKIIEKRQSVAFWCNPISGHATLYWYQQILGQGPKLLIQFQNNGVVDDSQLPKDRFSAERLKGVDSTLKIQPAKLEDSAVYLCASSLDTFRSRGVYEQYFGPGTRLTVT.

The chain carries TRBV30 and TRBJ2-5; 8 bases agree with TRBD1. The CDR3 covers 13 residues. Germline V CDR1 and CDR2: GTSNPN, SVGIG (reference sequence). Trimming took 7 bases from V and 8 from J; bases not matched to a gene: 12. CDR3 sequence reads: CAFQGAGIGTQYF. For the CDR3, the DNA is TGTGCCTTTCAGGGGGCGGGTATCGGAACCCAGTACTTC.

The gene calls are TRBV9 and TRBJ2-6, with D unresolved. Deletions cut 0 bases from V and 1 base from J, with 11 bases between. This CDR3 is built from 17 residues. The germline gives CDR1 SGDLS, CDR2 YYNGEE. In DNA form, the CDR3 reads TGTGCCAGCAGCGTAGCCGGCAGGTCGTCTGGGGCCAACGTCCTGACTTTC. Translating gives CASSVAGRSSGANVLTF.

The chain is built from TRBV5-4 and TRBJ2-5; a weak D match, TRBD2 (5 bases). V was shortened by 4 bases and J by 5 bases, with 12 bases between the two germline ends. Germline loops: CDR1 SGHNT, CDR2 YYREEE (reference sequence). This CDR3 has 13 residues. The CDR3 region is CASSPPAGETQYF. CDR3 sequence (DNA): TGTGCCAGCAGCCCCCCTGCGGGCGAGACCCAGTACTTC. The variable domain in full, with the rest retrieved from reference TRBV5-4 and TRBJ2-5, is ETGVTQSPTHLIKTRGQQVTLRCSSQSGHNTVSWYQQALGQGPQFIFQYYREEENGRGNFPPRFSGLQFPNYSSELNVNALELDDSALYLCASSPPAGETQYFGPGTRLLVL.

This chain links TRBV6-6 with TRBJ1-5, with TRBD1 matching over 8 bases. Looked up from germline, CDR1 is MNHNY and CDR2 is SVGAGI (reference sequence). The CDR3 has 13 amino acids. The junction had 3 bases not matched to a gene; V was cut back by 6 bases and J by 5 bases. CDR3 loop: CASRQTGDQPQHF. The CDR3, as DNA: TGTGCCAGCAGACAGACAGGGGATCAGCCCCAGCATTTT.

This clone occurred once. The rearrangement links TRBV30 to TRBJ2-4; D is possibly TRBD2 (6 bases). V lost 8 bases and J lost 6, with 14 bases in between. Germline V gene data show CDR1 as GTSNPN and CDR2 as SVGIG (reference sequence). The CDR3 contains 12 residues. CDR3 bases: TGTGCCGGTTCGGGGGAAAGAAACATTCAGTACTTC. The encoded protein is CAGSGERNIQYF.

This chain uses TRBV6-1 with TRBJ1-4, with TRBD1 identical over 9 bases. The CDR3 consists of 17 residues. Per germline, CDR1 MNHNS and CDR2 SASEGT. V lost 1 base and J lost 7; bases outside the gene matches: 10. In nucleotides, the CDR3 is TGTGCCAGCAGTGAAGAAGTATGGACAGGGGATCCTGAAAAACTGTTTTTT. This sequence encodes CASSEEVWTGDPEKLFF.

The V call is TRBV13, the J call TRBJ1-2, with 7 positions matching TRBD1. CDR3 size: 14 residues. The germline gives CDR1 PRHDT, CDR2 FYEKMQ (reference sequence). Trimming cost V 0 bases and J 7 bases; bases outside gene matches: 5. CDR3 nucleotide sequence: TGTGCCAGCAGCTTAGGAGGGGGCGGCGGTGGCTACACCTTC. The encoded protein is CASSLGGGGGGYTF. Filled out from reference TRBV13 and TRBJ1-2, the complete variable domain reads AAGVIQSPRHLIKEKRETATLKCYPIPRHDTVYWYQQGPGQDPQFLISFYEKMQSDKGSIPDRFSAQQFSDYHSELNMSSLELGDSALYFCASSLGGGGGGYTFGSGTRLTVV.

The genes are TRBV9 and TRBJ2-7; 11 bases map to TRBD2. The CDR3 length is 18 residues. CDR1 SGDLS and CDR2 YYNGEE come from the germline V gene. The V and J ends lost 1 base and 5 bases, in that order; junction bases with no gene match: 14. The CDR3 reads CASSVPGTSGPRANEQYF. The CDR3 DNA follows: TGTGCCAGCAGCGTACCCGGGACTAGCGGACCTAGGGCCAACGAGCAGTACTTC.

The CDR3 region has the DNA TGTGCCAGCAGCGTAGGGGAGGAGGAACTGTTTTTT. Translating gives CASSVGEEELFF. The chain combines TRBV9 with TRBJ1-4, with unresolved D. Trimming left V 0 bases short and J 12 bases short, with 9 bases between. The CDR3 sequence is 12 residues long. In germline, CDR1 is SGDLS, CDR2 YYNGEE.

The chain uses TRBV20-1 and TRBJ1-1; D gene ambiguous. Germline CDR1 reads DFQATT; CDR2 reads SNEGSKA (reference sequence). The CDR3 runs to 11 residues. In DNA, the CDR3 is TGCCTGGCAGGCCCAAACACTGAAGCTTTCTTT. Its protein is CLAGPNTEAFF.

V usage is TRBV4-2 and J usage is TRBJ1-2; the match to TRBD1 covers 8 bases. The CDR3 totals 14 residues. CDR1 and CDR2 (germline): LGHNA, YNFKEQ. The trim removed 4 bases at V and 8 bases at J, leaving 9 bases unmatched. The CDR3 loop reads CASSLGQVERGYTF. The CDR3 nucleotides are TGTGCCAGCAGCCTGGGACAGGTCGAGAGGGGCTACACCTTC.

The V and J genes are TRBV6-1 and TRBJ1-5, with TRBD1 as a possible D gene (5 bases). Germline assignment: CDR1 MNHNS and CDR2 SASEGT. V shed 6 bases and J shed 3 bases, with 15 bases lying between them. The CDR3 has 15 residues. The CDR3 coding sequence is TGTGCCAGCAGCCGCGGGACGGCTAACAATCAGCCCCAGCATTTT. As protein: CASSRGTANNQPQHF.

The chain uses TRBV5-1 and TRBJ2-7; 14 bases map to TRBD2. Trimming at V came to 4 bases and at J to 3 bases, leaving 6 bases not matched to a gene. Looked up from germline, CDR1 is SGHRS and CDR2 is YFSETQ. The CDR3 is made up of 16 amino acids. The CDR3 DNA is TGCGCCAGCAGCCCTGGGACTAGCGGGAGAGTCTACGAGCAGTACTTC. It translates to CASSPGTSGRVYEQYF. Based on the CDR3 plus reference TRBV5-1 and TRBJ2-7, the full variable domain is KAGVTQTPRYLIKTRGQQVTLSCSPISGHRSVSWYQQTPGQGLQFLFEYFSETQRNKGNFPGRFSGRQFSNSRSEMNVSTLELGDSALYLCASSPGTSGRVYEQYFGPGTRLTVT.

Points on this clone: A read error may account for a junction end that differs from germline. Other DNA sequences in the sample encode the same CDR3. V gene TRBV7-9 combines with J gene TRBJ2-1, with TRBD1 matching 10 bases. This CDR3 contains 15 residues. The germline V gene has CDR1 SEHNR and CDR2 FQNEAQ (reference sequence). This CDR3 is CASLSRDRGYNEQFF. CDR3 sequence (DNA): TGCGCCAGCCTCTCCCGGGACAGGGGTTACAATGAGCAGTTCTTC.

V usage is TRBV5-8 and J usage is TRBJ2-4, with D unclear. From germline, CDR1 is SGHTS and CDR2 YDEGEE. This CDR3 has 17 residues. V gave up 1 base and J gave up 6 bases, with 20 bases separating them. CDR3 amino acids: CASSLNPRWQAVNIQYF. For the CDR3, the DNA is TGTGCCAGCAGCTTGAACCCCCGCTGGCAGGCTGTAAACATTCAGTACTTC.

The DNA for the CDR3 is TGCGCCAGCAGCTTCACAGGGTCCTACGAGCAGTACTTC. It is translated as CASSFTGSYEQYF. The chain carries TRBV5-1 and TRBJ2-7, with D possibly being TRBD1 (6 bases). CDR3 length: 13 amino acids. Germline CDR1 and CDR2: SGHRS and YFSETQ. V lost 2 bases and J 1 base, leaving 7 bases between the germline ends. The full variable domain, its missing parts supplied by reference TRBV5-1 and TRBJ2-7, is KAGVTQTPRYLIKTRGQQVTLSCSPISGHRSVSWYQQTPGQGLQFLFEYFSETQRNKGNFPGRFSGRQFSNSRSEMNVSTLELGDSALYLCASSFTGSYEQYFGPGTRLTVT.